This TCR beta chain originates from a study of cytomegalovirus exposure and HLA in healthy donors. Study results and limitations: Subsequent analysis showed first-cohort TCR clusters tending to co-occur in 120 validation repertoires. Some TCR beta chains (164 of them) were listed as cytomegalovirus-associated.

V shed 10 bases, J shed 2 bases, and the junction held 11 bases outside the gene matches. CDR1 and CDR2 (germline): ENHRY, SYGVKD. This CDR3 has 14 residues. Comments on this clone: The antigen is not known.

Clones were read by immunoSEQ multiplex PCR, and TCRdb kept only the in-frame ones, dropping some. The data hold 300,000 to 350,000 clones, with approximately 88% observed a single time. The sequence was collected from a man aged 30-40 years in good health and CMV-seronegative. The V call is TRBV10-3, the J call TRBJ2-7; the match to TRBD1 covers 7 bases. The sample was PBMCs. The CDR3 loop is CANSLGQAPYEQYF. CDR3 sequence (DNA): TGTGCCAACTCCCTTGGACAGGCTCCCTACGAGCAGTACTTC.